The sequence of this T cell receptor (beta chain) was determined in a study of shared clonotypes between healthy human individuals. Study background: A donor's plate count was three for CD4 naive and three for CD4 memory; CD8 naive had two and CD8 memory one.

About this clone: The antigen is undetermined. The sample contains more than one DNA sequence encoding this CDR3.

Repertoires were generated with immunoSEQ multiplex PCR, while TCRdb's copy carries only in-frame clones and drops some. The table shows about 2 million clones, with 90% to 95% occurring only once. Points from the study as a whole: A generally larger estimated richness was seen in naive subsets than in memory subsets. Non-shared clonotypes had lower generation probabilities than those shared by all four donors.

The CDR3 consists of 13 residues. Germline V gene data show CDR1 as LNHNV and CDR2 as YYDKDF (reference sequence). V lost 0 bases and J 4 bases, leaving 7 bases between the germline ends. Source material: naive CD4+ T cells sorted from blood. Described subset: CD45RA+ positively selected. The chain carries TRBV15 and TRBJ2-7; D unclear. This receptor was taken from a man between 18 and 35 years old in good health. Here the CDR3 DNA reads TGTGCCACCAGCAGAGATAAAGGGTACGAGCAGTACTTC. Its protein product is CATSRDKGYEQYF.